This TCR beta chain derives from a study of blood T cell repertoires in COVID-19. Study information: The origin of the acute and convalescent COVID-19 samples was the United States, Italy and Spain. PBMCs, B-cell-depleted T cells, or T cells provided the cDNA or gDNA that made up the material.

The germline CDR1 and CDR2 sequences are MNHEY and SVGAGI. The length of the CDR3 is 15 residues. V dropped 1 base and J dropped 5 bases, with 15 bases sitting between them. Methods used by the authors: Scientists estimated how many nucleated cells there were by amplifying reference gene primers. Assay used: immunoSEQ multiplex PCR; TCRdb lists only in-frame clones, some missing. The V and J calls and clone size were taken over from that table, and D and trimming were inferred from the DNA. The sample contains some 260,000 clones, 88% of which appear only once. The clonotype comes from an elderly man with acute or convalescent COVID-19. The sample was peripheral blood. This sequence joins TRBV6-5 and TRBJ2-7; D unresolved. The CDR3, as DNA: TGTGCCAGCAGTTACTTCGGAGCCCCCCCTGACGAGCAGTACTTC. It is translated as CASSYFGAPPDEQYF.